These 32 T cell receptor beta chains share one sample of origin, sequenced in a study of cytomegalovirus exposure and HLA in healthy donors. With 60 Vbeta and 13 Jbeta primers, the PCR was carried out. Libraries were prepared by immunoSEQ multiplex PCR; TCRdb keeps only in-frame clonotypes and omits some of them. The sample yields 100,000 to 150,000 clones, 79% seen once. The sample taken for sequencing was PBMCs. The receptors were sampled from a male donor in good health and CMV-seronegative.

The CDR3 loop reads CASSQPTGGAGEQYF. As DNA, the CDR3 is TGTGCCAGCAGCCAACCCACAGGGGGCGCGGGGGAGCAGTACTTC. The chain recombines TRBV7-2 with TRBJ2-5; TRBD1 matches at 9 bases. V was clipped by 5 bases and J by 11 bases; unmatched bases: 15. CDR1 is SGHTA, CDR2 FQGNSA, per germline. The CDR3 totals 15 residues.

This clone has only one observation. The V gene is TRBV30, the J gene TRBJ2-1, with D possibly being TRBD1 (5 bases). From germline, CDR1 is GTSNPN and CDR2 SVGIG (reference sequence). This CDR3 is 13 amino acids long. V was clipped by 4 bases and J by 0 bases, with 7 bases between them. In nucleotides, the CDR3 is TGTGCCTGGATGCAGGGCTCCTACAATGAGCAGTTCTTC. Its translation: CAWMQGSYNEQFF. The full variable domain, in which reference TRBV30 and TRBJ2-1 provide the parts outside the CDR3, is SQTIHQWPATLVQPVGSPLSLECTVEGTSNPNLYWYRQAAGRGLQLLFYSVGIGQISSEVPQNLSASRPQDRQFILSSKKLLLSDSGFYLCAWMQGSYNEQFFGPGTRLTVL.

The V call is TRBV6-6, the J call TRBJ1-3, with TRBD1 matching 7 bases. The CDR3 loop spans 15 amino acids. V lost 7 bases to trimming and J lost 0 bases; unmatched junction nucleotides: 6. Per germline, CDR1 MNHNY and CDR2 SVGAGI (reference sequence). The CDR3 spells CASIGTVTSGNTIYF. The DNA of the CDR3 is TGTGCCAGCATTGGGACAGTAACCTCTGGAAACACCATATATTTT.

This clone was detected a few times. This chain links TRBV6-5 with TRBJ2-2, with TRBD2 as a possible D gene (5 bases). The V gene's germline CDR1 is MNHEY and CDR2 SVGAGI. The CDR3 contains 14 residues. With 6 bases removed from V and 5 bases from J, the gap between germline ends came to 13 bases. The CDR3 DNA reads TGTGCCAGCAGCCTGGACCCGGGGACCGGGGAGCTGTTTTTT. Protein product: CASSLDPGTGELFF.

V usage is TRBV7-9 and J usage is TRBJ1-2; 8 nucleotides line up with TRBD1. The trim removed 1 base at V and 2 bases at J, leaving 6 bases unmatched. Germline V gene sequence: CDR1 SEHNR, CDR2 FQNEAQ (reference sequence). This CDR3 comprises 16 residues. For the CDR3, the DNA is TGTGCCAGCAGCTTAGGGGACAGGACCACCAACTATGGCTACACCTTC. It specifies CASSLGDRTTNYGYTF.

The rearrangement links TRBV27 to TRBJ2-7, with a possible D match to TRBD2 (5 bases). V lost 6 bases and J 0 bases, leaving 15 bases between the germline ends. CDR3 length: 15 residues. Germline CDR1 is MNHEY and CDR2 is SMNVEV (reference sequence). The CDR3 DNA sequence: TGTGCCAGCAGACTCCTAGTAGCGAGCTCCTACGAGCAGTACTTC. It encodes CASRLLVASSYEQYF.

The gene calls are TRBV6-1 and TRBJ1-2, with D possibly TRBD1 on 5 matching bases. V lost 3 bases to trimming and J lost 7 bases, with 15 bases between them. This CDR3 has 14 residues. The germline V gene encodes CDR1 MNHNS and CDR2 SASEGT. The CDR3 nucleotides read TGTGCCAGCAGTGATTGGGGGGATGAGGGTGGCTACACCTTC. Protein: CASSDWGDEGGYTF.

The chain uses TRBV14 and TRBJ2-3; TRBD2 matches 9 bases. CDR3 length: 15 residues. With V trimmed by 4 bases and J by 1 base, 3 bases remained unmatched. The germline V gene encodes CDR1 SGHDN and CDR2 FVKESK. The CDR3 nucleotides are TGTGCCAGCAGCCGCGGGGGGGGCGGCACAGATACGCAGTATTTT. The encoded protein is CASSRGGGGTDTQYF.

The J gene is TRBJ1-1, the V gene TRBV2; 8 bases map to TRBD1. Losses at the gene ends were 8 bases for V and 4 bases for J; bases not matched to a gene: 6. The CDR3 extends over 13 amino acids. Germline CDR1 reads SNHLY; CDR2 reads FYNNEI. The CDR3 here is CASLQGAGTEAFF. The CDR3, as DNA: TGTGCCAGCCTCCAGGGGGCTGGCACTGAAGCTTTCTTT.

The chain carries TRBV6-1 and TRBJ1-2; maybe TRBD1 (5 bases). Germline V gene lookup returns CDR1 MNHNS and CDR2 SASEGT. Trimming removed 9 bases from V and 4 bases from J, with 21 bases in between. This CDR3 contains 15 residues. The CDR3 loop reads CASSRFEGGGYGYTF. The CDR3 DNA follows: TGTGCCAGTTCTCGATTCGAAGGCGGGGGCTATGGCTACACCTTC.

This clone has just a few counts. This chain's CDR3 is CASKTGTGPYNEQFF. The CDR3, as DNA: TGTGCCAGCAAAACAGGGACGGGACCTTACAATGAGCAGTTCTTC. The chain couples TRBV2 to TRBJ2-1; D possibly corresponds to TRBD1 (6 bases). V was trimmed by 7 bases and J by 4 bases, leaving 17 bases between them. The CDR3 runs to 15 residues. Germline lookup yields CDR1 SNHLY and CDR2 FYNNEI.

The rearrangement joins TRBV19 to TRBJ2-3; D is possibly TRBD1 (6 bases). The CDR3 is 14 amino acids. V was pared by 5 bases and J by 3 bases, with 12 bases between. Germline V lookup: CDR1 LNHDA, CDR2 SQIVND (reference sequence). The CDR3 loop is CASSRNRETDTQYF. The CDR3, as DNA: TGTGCCAGTAGTCGGAACAGGGAAACAGATACGCAGTATTTT.

The chain joins TRBV27 to TRBJ1-2, with 8 bases fitting TRBD1. Trimming at V came to 5 bases and at J to 7 bases, leaving 6 bases not matched to a gene. The CDR3 loop spans 13 amino acids. Germline values: CDR1 MNHEY, CDR2 SMNVEV (reference sequence). The CDR3 coding sequence is TGTGCCAGCAGTCTAACTCAGGGGGCTGGCTACACCTTC. It yields the protein CASSLTQGAGYTF.

This rearrangement joins TRBV5-8 to TRBJ2-1; 9 bases are shared with TRBD2. Germline V gene sequence: CDR1 SGHTS, CDR2 YDEGEE. This CDR3 has 15 residues. The V gene end was trimmed by 3 bases and the J gene end by 8 bases; junction bases not matched to a gene: 9. This CDR3 reads CASSWASGETHEQFF. The CDR3, as DNA: TGTGCCAGCAGCTGGGCTAGCGGGGAGACACATGAGCAGTTCTTC.

This chain uses TRBV4-2 with TRBJ1-6; D might be TRBD1 (5 bases). The CDR3 is 14 residues long. Germline V lookup: CDR1 LGHNA, CDR2 YNFKEQ. Deletions cut 5 bases from V and 4 bases from J, with 9 bases between. CDR3 in amino acids: CASSSRQYNSPLHF. The CDR3 coding sequence is TGTGCCAGCAGCTCACGACAGTATAATTCACCCCTCCACTTT.

The V and J genes are TRBV11-3 and TRBJ2-7; 8 bases align to TRBD2. Trimming at V came to 5 bases and at J to 2 bases, leaving 11 bases not matched to a gene. Per the germline V gene, CDR1 is SGHNT and CDR2 is YENEEA. The CDR3 loop spans 16 amino acids. The CDR3 DNA follows: TGTGCCAGCAGCCCCCGACTGGGAGCGGGGGCCTACGAGCAGTACTTC. Its protein product is CASSPRLGAGAYEQYF.

V usage is TRBV27 and J usage is TRBJ1-2; 8 bases are shared with TRBD1. Germline CDR1 reads MNHEY; CDR2 reads SMNVEV (reference sequence). The junction had 6 bases not matched to a gene; V was cut back by 1 base and J by 8 bases. The CDR3 spans 14 residues. CDR3 sequence: CASSLLGTGGGYTF. The DNA for the CDR3 is TGTGCCAGCAGTTTATTGGGGACAGGAGGCGGCTACACCTTC.

The chain has TRBV5-4 and TRBJ1-4; D is perhaps TRBD1 (6 bases). Germline V gene sequence: CDR1 SGHNT, CDR2 YYREEE (reference sequence). CDR3 length equals 16 residues. Trimming cost V 2 bases and J 7 bases, with 18 bases left between them. The chain's CDR3 is CASSFGGAEGGEKLFF. The CDR3 DNA reads TGTGCCAGCAGCTTTGGGGGGGCAGAAGGGGGTGAAAAACTGTTTTTT.

V gene TRBV6-1 combines with J gene TRBJ2-7; the match to TRBD2 covers 7 bases. Germline values: CDR1 MNHNS, CDR2 SASEGT. The CDR3 consists of 13 residues. V shed 10 bases and J 0 bases; nucleotides not matched to a gene: 6. The CDR3 sequence: CATKRGASYEQYF. DNA of the CDR3: TGTGCCACCAAGCGGGGAGCCTCCTACGAGCAGTACTTC.

This sequence joins TRBV20-1 and TRBJ2-5; a weak D match, TRBD2 (6 bases). CDR1 is DFQATT, CDR2 SNEGSKA, per germline (reference sequence). The CDR3 contains 11 residues. With 3 bases removed from V and 4 bases from J, the gap between germline ends came to 6 bases. The CDR3 DNA is TGCAGTGCTAGGGAGGGAGAGACCCAGTACTTC. Translation gives CSAREGETQYF.

This chain joins TRBV5-4 and TRBJ1-1; 7 bases match TRBD1. J was trimmed by 1 base and V by 4 bases; bases with no gene match: 7. The length of the CDR3 is 15 residues. The V gene's germline CDR1 is SGHNT and CDR2 YYREEE (reference sequence). The CDR3 DNA follows: TGTGCCAGCAGCAAAACAGGGGAGACGAACACTGAAGCTTTCTTT. This codes for CASSKTGETNTEAFF.

This sequence joins TRBV6-4 and TRBJ2-2; 9 nucleotides match TRBD1. Germline CDR1 and CDR2: MRHNA and SNTAGT. V dropped 5 bases and J dropped 0; count of bases not matched to a gene: 4. The CDR3 loop spans 16 amino acids. CDR3 sequence (DNA): TGTGCCAGCAGTAGACAGGGGGAATCGAACACCGGGGAGCTGTTTTTT. This translates into CASSRQGESNTGELFF.

This clone was counted between two and nine times. The chain employs TRBV6-1 and TRBJ2-4; maybe TRBD1 (6 bases). CDR1 is MNHNS, CDR2 SASEGT, per germline. Trimming removed 2 bases from V and 0 bases from J, with 14 bases in between. The CDR3 consists of 17 residues. The CDR3 loop is CASSESDSSLAKNIQYF. CDR3 DNA: TGTGCCAGCAGTGAATCGGACAGTTCACTAGCCAAAAACATTCAGTACTTC.

This chain links TRBV7-9 with TRBJ1-1; TRBD1 matches at 8 bases. This CDR3 is built from 13 residues. CDR1 SEHNR and CDR2 FQNEAQ come from the germline V gene (reference sequence). V shed 5 bases and J 7 bases; nucleotides not matched to a gene: 6. The CDR3 spells CASSTQTGDEAFF. DNA of the CDR3: TGTGCCAGCAGCACACAGACAGGGGATGAAGCTTTCTTT.

The genes are TRBV29-1 and TRBJ2-1; TRBD1 aligns across 8 bases. This CDR3 is built from 15 residues. V gave up 0 bases and J gave up 2 bases; unmatched junction bases: 3. CDR1 and CDR2 from the germline V gene are SQVTM and ANQGSEA. The CDR3 DNA sequence: TGCAGCGTTGAAGAGAGGGGACAGGCCTACAATGAGCAGTTCTTC. Translating gives CSVEERGQAYNEQFF.

This clone was seen more than once but under ten times. For the CDR3, the DNA is TGTGCCAGCAGGCCCACGGTTGAAGCTTTCTTT. Encoded protein: CASRPTVEAFF. This chain uses TRBV6-1 with TRBJ1-1; D is unclear. The CDR3 runs 11 residues. In germline, CDR1 is MNHNS, CDR2 SASEGT. Between the trimmed V and J ends, which lost 6 bases and 7 bases, there was a span of 9 bases.

The chain recombines TRBV18 with TRBJ1-6; D remains ambiguous. Germline CDR1 reads KGHSH; CDR2 reads LQKENI. The CDR3 length is 16 residues. The V end was cut by 3 bases, the J end by 4 bases, with 13 bases between. The CDR3 coding sequence is TGTGCCAGCTCACCCAGGCAATCCCTATATAATTCACCCCTCCACTTT. Protein sequence: CASSPRQSLYNSPLHF.

The gene calls are TRBV30 and TRBJ2-2; TRBD2 might be the D (6 bases). The CDR3 totals 16 residues. Trimming cost V 2 bases and J 4 bases, with 17 bases left between them. In germline, CDR1 is GTSNPN, CDR2 SVGIG (reference sequence). CDR3 DNA sequence: TGTGCCTGGAGTCGGAGGGGCCTCGAGGGCACCGGGGAGCTGTTTTTT. Its protein product is CAWSRRGLEGTGELFF.

Concerning this clone: Different DNA sequences within this sample yield the same CDR3. This chain uses TRBV10-3 with TRBJ2-7, with 7 bases matching TRBD1. The germline CDR1 and CDR2 sequences are ENHRY and SYGVKD. The CDR3 loop spans 14 amino acids. The ends lost 3 bases at V and 2 bases at J; junction bases unmatched: 4. This chain's CDR3 is CAISDRDRPYEQYF. CDR3 nucleotide sequence: TGTGCCATCAGTGATCGGGACAGACCCTACGAGCAGTACTTC.

The rearrangement links TRBV2 to TRBJ1-1; 7 bases are shared with TRBD1. CDR1 and CDR2 from the germline V gene are SNHLY and FYNNEI. The CDR3 has 15 amino acids. V shed 8 bases, J shed 6 bases, and the junction held 15 bases outside the gene matches. The CDR3 region has the DNA TGTGCCAGCGCCCGGGACAGTGCCCCCAACGCTGAAGCTTTCTTT. Translation: CASARDSAPNAEAFF. Filled out from reference TRBV2 and TRBJ1-1, the complete variable domain reads EPEVTQTPSHQVTQMGQEVILRCVPISNHLYFYWYRQILGQKVEFLVSFYNNEISEKSEIFDDQFSVERPDGSNFTLKIRSTKLEDSAMYFCASARDSAPNAEAFFGQGTRLTVV.

This CDR3 is CASTGPGLAGNTIYF. CDR3 bases: TGTGCCAGTACCGGGCCGGGCCTAGCCGGAAACACCATATATTTT. The chain joins TRBV19 to TRBJ1-3; no definite D call. The ends were cut back, 7 bases at V and 4 bases at J, with 17 bases in the middle. The CDR3 loop spans 15 amino acids. Germline CDR1 and CDR2: LNHDA and SQIVND (reference sequence).

This chain connects TRBV6-6 to TRBJ2-7; the match to TRBD2 covers 8 bases. The V segment lost 4 bases and the J segment 4 bases; nucleotides outside the gene matches: 12. This CDR3 comprises 16 residues. CDR1 is MNHNY, CDR2 SVGAGI, per germline (reference sequence). The CDR3 reads CASSSPSAGGAYEQYF. The CDR3 DNA is TGTGCCAGCAGTTCTCCCTCGGCGGGGGGCGCGTACGAGCAGTACTTC.